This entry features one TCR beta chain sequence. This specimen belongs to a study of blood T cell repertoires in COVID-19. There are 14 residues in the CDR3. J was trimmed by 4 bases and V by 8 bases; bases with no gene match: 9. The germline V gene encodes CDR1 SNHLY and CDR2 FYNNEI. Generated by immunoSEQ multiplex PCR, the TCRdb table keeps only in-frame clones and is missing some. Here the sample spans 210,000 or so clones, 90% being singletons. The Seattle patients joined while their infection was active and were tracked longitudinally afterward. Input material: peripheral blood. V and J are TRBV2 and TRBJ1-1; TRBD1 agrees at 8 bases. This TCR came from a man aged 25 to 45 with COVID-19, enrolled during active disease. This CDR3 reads CASCRTGGVTEAFF. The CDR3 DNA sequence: TGTGCCAGCTGTCGTACAGGGGGTGTCACTGAAGCTTTCTTT.